The 21 T cell receptor beta chains presented below share a single source sample, sequenced in a study of blood T cell repertoires in COVID-19. The method was immunoSEQ multiplex PCR; TCRdb's version includes in-frame clones alone and lacks a portion of them. The sample contains 350,000 to 450,000 clones, 75% to 90% of which appear only once. The sample taken for sequencing was PBMCs or T cells enriched from blood (not recorded which). The receptors come from a man aged 25-40 years who had recovered from COVID-19.

The CDR3 is CASSLPQGGGYTF. The CDR3 DNA follows: TGTGCCAGCAGCCTACCGCAGGGGGGTGGCTACACCTTC. This chain links TRBV27 with TRBJ1-2, with TRBD1 matching 7 bases. The ends lost 6 bases at V and 7 bases at J; junction bases unmatched: 8. Germline CDR1 and CDR2: MNHEY and SMNVEV (reference sequence). The CDR3 runs 13 residues.

The sample holds a few counts of this clone. This chain uses TRBV28 with TRBJ2-1, with D tentatively TRBD2 (6 bases). The V end lost 3 bases, the J end lost 13 bases, and 13 bases lay between the germline ends. This CDR3 is built from 12 residues. The germline CDR1 and CDR2 sequences are MDHEN and SYDVKM. The CDR3 reads CASSLSGPKQFF. CDR3 coding DNA: TGTGCCAGCAGTTTGAGCGGGCCGAAACAGTTCTTC.

The chain carries TRBV5-1 and TRBJ1-1, with a tentative D call TRBD1 (5 bases). Germline-derived CDR1 and CDR2 are SGHRS and YFSETQ. Trimming shortened V by 5 bases and J by 3 bases, and 8 bases separated the two germline ends. This CDR3 comprises 12 residues. This CDR3 is CASSWGDTEAFF. The CDR3 nucleotides read TGCGCCAGCAGTTGGGGGGACACTGAAGCTTTCTTT.

This chain uses TRBV5-1 with TRBJ2-2; unclear D gene. The CDR3 contains 15 residues. Looked up from germline, CDR1 is SGHRS and CDR2 is YFSETQ. The V gene lost 3 bases and the J gene lost 0 bases, with 9 bases spanning the gap. CDR3 sequence reads: CASSWHVSNTGELFF. Written as DNA, the CDR3 is TGCGCCAGCAGCTGGCACGTGTCGAACACCGGGGAGCTGTTTTTT.

The CDR3 region is CASSGSRSSDTQYF. The CDR3 DNA sequence: TGTGCCAGCAGTGGAAGCAGGTCGAGTGATACGCAGTATTTT. The V call is TRBV2, the J call TRBJ2-3; D unresolved. Trimming removed 4 bases at V and 6 bases at J, with 14 bases between. The germline V gene encodes CDR1 SNHLY and CDR2 FYNNEI. CDR3 length equals 14 residues. The whole variable domain, remainder taken from reference TRBV2 and TRBJ2-3, is EPEVTQTPSHQVTQMGQEVILRCVPISNHLYFYWYRQILGQKVEFLVSFYNNEISEKSEIFDDQFSVERPDGSNFTLKIRSTKLEDSAMYFCASSGSRSSDTQYFGPGTRLTVL.

The chain carries TRBV28 and TRBJ2-1, with 10 bases lining up with TRBD2. V gave up 7 bases and J gave up 5 bases; unmatched junction bases: 8. Germline loops: CDR1 MDHEN, CDR2 SYDVKM. CDR3 length equals 15 residues. This CDR3 is CASIGLAGDHNEQFF. The CDR3 nucleotides read TGTGCCAGCATTGGGCTAGCGGGAGATCACAATGAGCAGTTCTTC.

This sequence joins TRBV11-2 and TRBJ1-3; D unclear. Trimming removed 5 bases from V and 2 bases from J, with 13 bases in between. Germline-derived CDR1 and CDR2 are SGHAT and FQNNGV. CDR3 length: 15 amino acids. The CDR3 DNA reads TGTGCCAGCAGCACCGTTGAGGGCGCTGGAAACACCATATATTTT. The encoded protein is CASSTVEGAGNTIYF.

J is TRBJ2-1 and V is TRBV11-2, with 8 positions matching TRBD2. The V segment lost 5 bases and the J segment 7 bases; nucleotides outside the gene matches: 10. CDR3 length: 15 amino acids. The V gene's germline CDR1 is SGHAT and CDR2 FQNNGV. In nucleotides, the CDR3 is TGTGCCAGCAGCCTCCATCCGGGACTAGATAATGAGCAGTTCTTC. Translating it yields CASSLHPGLDNEQFF.

This chain connects TRBV5-5 to TRBJ2-4, with TRBD1 matching 8 bases. J lost 8 bases, V lost 5 bases, and 9 bases had no gene match. This CDR3 has 14 amino acids. Germline V lookup: CDR1 SGHKS, CDR2 YYEKEE (reference sequence). The CDR3 sequence is CASSPGGIRDIQYF. The CDR3 coding sequence is TGTGCCAGCAGTCCAGGGGGCATAAGGGACATTCAGTACTTC.

This clone was seen only once. The chain employs TRBV7-6 and TRBJ1-3; D possibly corresponds to TRBD1 (5 bases). Between the trimmed V and J ends, which lost 1 base and 9 bases, there was a span of 13 bases. CDR3 length: 14 residues. Germline loops: CDR1 SGHVS, CDR2 FNYEAQ. The CDR3 here is CASSLESGLSTIYF. The DNA for the CDR3 is TGTGCCAGCAGCTTAGAATCAGGGCTTAGCACCATATATTTT.

The rearrangement joins TRBV30 to TRBJ1-2, with D maybe TRBD1 (5 bases). V lost 3 bases and J lost 6, with 11 bases in between. Germline V lookup: CDR1 GTSNPN, CDR2 SVGIG (reference sequence). This CDR3 is 12 amino acids long. Here the CDR3 DNA reads TGTGCCTGGAGCCTGACAGAGGATGGCTACACCTTC. Protein: CAWSLTEDGYTF.

The chain uses TRBV24-1 and TRBJ2-1, with 7 bases identical to TRBD2. V lost 4 bases, J lost 5 bases, and 7 bases stayed unmatched. Germline CDR1 and CDR2: KGHDR and SFDVKD. The CDR3 is made up of 15 amino acids. The CDR3 DNA sequence: TGTGCCACCAGTGAATGGACTAGTAAGCACAATGAGCAGTTCTTC. Protein product: CATSEWTSKHNEQFF.

The chain employs TRBV14 and TRBJ2-1, with TRBD2 matching 9 bases. This CDR3 is built from 16 residues. Germline V gene lookup returns CDR1 SGHDN and CDR2 FVKESK. The V gene end was trimmed by 4 bases and the J gene end by 5 bases; junction bases not matched to a gene: 9. For the CDR3, the DNA is TGTGCCAGCAGCCGTAATCTAGCGGGAATCGACAATGAGCAGTTCTTC. It translates to CASSRNLAGIDNEQFF.

J is TRBJ2-1 and V is TRBV11-2; 7 bases are a match to TRBD2. Looked up from germline, CDR1 is SGHAT and CDR2 is FQNNGV. J was trimmed by 4 bases and V by 5 bases; bases with no gene match: 8. The CDR3 is 15 amino acids. In DNA form, the CDR3 reads TGTGCCAGCAGCCCCTACGGGGAGGGTTACAATGAGCAGTTCTTC. This codes for CASSPYGEGYNEQFF.

This clone has a single count. This sequence joins TRBV28 and TRBJ1-1, with a tentative D call TRBD1 (6 bases). CDR3 length: 12 amino acids. V gave up 3 bases and J gave up 12 bases, with 14 bases separating them. Germline V lookup: CDR1 MDHEN, CDR2 SYDVKM. CDR3 region: CASSFRGGFTFF. DNA for the CDR3: TGTGCCAGCAGTTTTAGGGGGGGCTTTACTTTCTTT.

The chain employs TRBV27 and TRBJ1-5; D gene unclear. The CDR3 consists of 14 residues. Germline loops: CDR1 MNHEY, CDR2 SMNVEV (reference sequence). V was clipped by 2 bases and J by 7 bases, with 12 bases between them. The CDR3: CASSLRGLGQPQHF. The CDR3 coding sequence is TGTGCCAGCAGTTTACGAGGGCTTGGACAGCCCCAGCATTTT.

The V and J genes are TRBV7-6 and TRBJ2-1, with 7 positions matching TRBD1. CDR1 and CDR2 from the germline V gene are SGHVS and FNYEAQ. V lost 5 bases, J lost 2 bases, and 6 bases stayed unmatched. The CDR3 loop spans 15 amino acids. The CDR3: CASSPTGTAYNEQFF. CDR3 bases: TGTGCCAGCAGCCCGACCGGGACAGCCTACAATGAGCAGTTCTTC.

Remarks on this clone: This could be a read error, since a much larger clone is one nucleotide away. This chain joins TRBV3-1 (or the pseudogene TRBV3-2) and TRBJ2-1; 9 bases line up with TRBD2. The CDR3 runs 15 residues. Germline values: CDR1 LGHDT, CDR2 YNNKEL (reference sequence). Germline trimming cut 2 bases from V and 2 bases from J; bases unmatched to any gene: 1. CDR3 amino acids: CASSQSGRPYNEQFF. CDR3 coding DNA: TGTGCCAGCAGCCAAAGCGGGAGGCCCTACAATGAGCAGTTCTTC.

This chain uses TRBV29-1 with TRBJ2-5; a possible D gene is TRBD2 (7 bases). CDR1 SQVTM and CDR2 ANQGSEA come from the germline V gene. Between the trimmed V and J ends, which lost 5 bases and 5 bases, there was a span of 15 bases. This CDR3 spans 13 amino acids. CDR3 nucleotides: TGCAGCGTTAGGGGGGGGAGTGGGGAGACCCAGTACTTC. It translates to CSVRGGSGETQYF.

V is TRBV5-1 and J is TRBJ2-5; 10 positions match TRBD1. This CDR3 is 14 amino acids long. V shed 6 bases and J 9 bases; nucleotides not matched to a gene: 11. Germline values: CDR1 SGHRS, CDR2 YFSETQ. As DNA, the CDR3 is TGCGCCAGCAAAGGGACAGGGGCTTCGTTTGCCCAGTACTTC. It translates to CASKGTGASFAQYF.

The chain uses TRBV5-6 and TRBJ2-3; 11 bases are shared with TRBD2. V gave up 4 bases and J gave up 6 bases; unmatched junction bases: 4. The CDR3 totals 14 residues. CDR1 is SGHDT, CDR2 YYEEEE, per germline. CDR3 sequence (DNA): TGTGCCAGCAGCCCACGGACTAGCGGGGATACGCAGTATTTT. Residues: CASSPRTSGDTQYF. Looking up the rest from reference TRBV5-6 and TRBJ2-3 gives the full variable domain: DAGVTQSPTHLIKTRGQQVTLRCSPKSGHDTVSWYQQALGQGPQFIFQYYEEEERQRGNFPDRFSGHQFPNYSSELNVNALLLGDSALYLCASSPRTSGDTQYFGPGTRLTVL.